Reported below is one T cell receptor (beta chain). What it binds is unknown. The CDR3 runs 15 residues. CDR1 is SNHLY and CDR2 is FYNNEI in the germline V gene. The ends were cut back, 2 bases at V and 5 bases at J, with 15 bases in the middle. The data were produced by immunoSEQ multiplex PCR, yet TCRdb's version contains in-frame clones alone and is incomplete. This table holds 72,000 or so clones, around 82% found once. This record belongs to a study of OX40 agonist ivuxolimab in advanced cancers. About the research overall: Three patients, one with hepatocellular carcinoma and two with cutaneous melanoma, responded partially.

General observations from the study: In the 0.1-3.0 mg/kg groups, partial responders showed among the lowest expansion.

Here the sequenced sample was CD4+ or CD8+ T cells sorted from blood, taken in a trial of the OX40 agonist ivuxolimab. This clonotype was sampled from an adult with an advanced solid tumor such as melanoma, head and neck, liver or kidney cancer. The rearrangement joins TRBV2 to TRBJ1-1; D might be TRBD1 (5 bases). The CDR3 loop is CASSERGVLGTEAFF. CDR3 sequence (DNA): TGTGCCAGCAGTGAACGGGGGGTGTTAGGGACTGAAGCTTTCTTT. The complete variable domain, with remaining parts taken from reference TRBV2 and TRBJ1-1, reads EPEVTQTPSHQVTQMGQEVILRCVPISNHLYFYWYRQILGQKVEFLVSFYNNEISEKSEIFDDQFSVERPDGSNFTLKIRSTKLEDSAMYFCASSERGVLGTEAFFGQGTRLTVV.